This paragraph reports one TCR beta chain. Its antigen is currently unknown. H&E slides confirmed each diagnosis, reviewed by two pathologists independently. The assay was immunoSEQ multiplex PCR, and TCRdb's table has in-frame clones only and misses some. The data show about 4,900 clones, roughly 76% seen once. The CDR3 totals 15 residues. Germline CDR1 GTSNPN, CDR2 SVGIG (reference sequence). With 3 bases clipped from V and 8 bases from J, the junction kept 8 bases outside the gene matches. This sample is drawn from a study of immune evolution from preneoplasia to lung adenocarcinoma. For the study at large: HLA loss of heterozygosity: roughly 6.4% AIS, less than 18% MIA, around 33% ADC, none AAH. Notes on the study in general: Compared with EGFR-mutant or double wild-type lesions, KRAS-mutant nodules were more clonal.

The material sequenced was FFPE minimally invasive lung adenocarcinoma tissue. This clonotype was obtained from a person in their sixties or seventies with lung adenocarcinoma. The chain has TRBV30 and TRBJ1-5, with 12 positions matching TRBD1. CDR3 DNA sequence: TGTGCCTGGAGACTCCCCGGGACAGGGGGCAAGCCCCAGCATTTT. It encodes CAWRLPGTGGKPQHF.